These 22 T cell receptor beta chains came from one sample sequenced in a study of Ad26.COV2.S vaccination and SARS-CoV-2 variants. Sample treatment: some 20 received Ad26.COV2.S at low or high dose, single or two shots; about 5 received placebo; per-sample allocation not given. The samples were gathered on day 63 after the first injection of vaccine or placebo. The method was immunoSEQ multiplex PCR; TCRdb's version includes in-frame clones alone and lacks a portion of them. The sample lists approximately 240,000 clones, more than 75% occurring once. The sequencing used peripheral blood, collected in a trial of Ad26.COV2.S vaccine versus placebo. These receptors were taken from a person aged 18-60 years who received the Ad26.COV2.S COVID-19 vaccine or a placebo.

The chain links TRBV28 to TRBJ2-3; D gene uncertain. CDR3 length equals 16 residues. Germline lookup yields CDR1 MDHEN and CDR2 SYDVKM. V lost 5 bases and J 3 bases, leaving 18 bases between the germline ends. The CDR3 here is CASSPRPGLGTDTQYF. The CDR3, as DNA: TGTGCCAGCAGTCCCCGGCCGGGCCTTGGGACAGATACGCAGTATTTT.

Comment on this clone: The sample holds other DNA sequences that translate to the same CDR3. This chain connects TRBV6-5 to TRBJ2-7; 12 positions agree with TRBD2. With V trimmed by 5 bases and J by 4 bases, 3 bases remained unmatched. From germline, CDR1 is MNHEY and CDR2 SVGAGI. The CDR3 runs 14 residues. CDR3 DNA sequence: TGTGCCAGCAGTCTAGCGGGAGGGGCGTACGAGCAGTACTTC. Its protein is CASSLAGGAYEQYF.

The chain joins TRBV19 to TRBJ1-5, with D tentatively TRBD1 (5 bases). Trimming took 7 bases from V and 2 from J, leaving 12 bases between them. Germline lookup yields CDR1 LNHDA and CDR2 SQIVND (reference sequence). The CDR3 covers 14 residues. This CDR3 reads CASTPGTGNQPQHF. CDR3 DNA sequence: TGTGCCAGTACCCCGGGGACCGGCAATCAGCCCCAGCATTTT. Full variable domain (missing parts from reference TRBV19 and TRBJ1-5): DGGITQSPKYLFRKEGQNVTLSCEQNLNHDAMYWYRQDPGQGLRLIYYSQIVNDFQKGDIAEGYSVSREKKESFPLTVTSAQKNPTAFYLCASTPGTGNQPQHFGDGTRLSIL.

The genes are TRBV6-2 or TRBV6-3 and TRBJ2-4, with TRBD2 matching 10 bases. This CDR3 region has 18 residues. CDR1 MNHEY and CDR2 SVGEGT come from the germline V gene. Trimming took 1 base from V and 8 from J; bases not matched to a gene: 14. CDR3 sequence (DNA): TGTGCCAGCAGTTACTGGGGTGTTAGCGGGAGGCCATTGGACATTCAGTACTTC. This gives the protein CASSYWGVSGRPLDIQYF.

The CDR3 reads CASSQRTGGHGYTF. In DNA, the CDR3 is TGTGCCAGCAGCCAAAGGACAGGGGGCCATGGCTACACCTTC. The chain joins TRBV14 to TRBJ1-2, with 11 bases matching TRBD1. V trimming: 2 bases; J trimming: 6 bases; junction bases outside the gene matches: 2. This CDR3 has 14 residues. Germline CDR1 is SGHDN and CDR2 is FVKESK.

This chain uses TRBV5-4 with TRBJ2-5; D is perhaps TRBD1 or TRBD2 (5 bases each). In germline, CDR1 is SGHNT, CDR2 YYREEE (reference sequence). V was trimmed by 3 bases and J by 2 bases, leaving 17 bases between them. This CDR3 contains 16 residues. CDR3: CASSSGPGPGQETQYF. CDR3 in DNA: TGTGCCAGCAGCTCTGGACCGGGACCAGGACAAGAGACCCAGTACTTC.

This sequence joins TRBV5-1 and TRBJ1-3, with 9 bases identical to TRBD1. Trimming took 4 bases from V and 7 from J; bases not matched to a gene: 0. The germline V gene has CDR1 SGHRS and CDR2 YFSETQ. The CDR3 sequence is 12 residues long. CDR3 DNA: TGCGCCAGCAGCGGACAGGGGAACACCATATATTTT. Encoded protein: CASSGQGNTIYF.

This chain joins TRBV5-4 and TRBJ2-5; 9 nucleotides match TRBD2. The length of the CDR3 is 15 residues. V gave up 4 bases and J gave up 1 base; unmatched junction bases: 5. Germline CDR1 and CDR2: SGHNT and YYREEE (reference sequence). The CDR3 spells CASSAERGAQETQYF. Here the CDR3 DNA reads TGTGCCAGCAGCGCGGAGCGGGGGGCCCAAGAGACCCAGTACTTC.

DNA for the CDR3: TGTGCCAGCAGTCTACAGGGAGGCGAGCAGTACTTC. The encoded protein is CASSLQGGEQYF. The V and J genes are TRBV2 and TRBJ2-7; D may be TRBD1 or TRBD2 (6 bases each). The length of the CDR3 is 12 residues. Germline CDR1 reads SNHLY; CDR2 reads FYNNEI. V lost 5 bases to trimming and J lost 6 bases, with 11 bases between them.

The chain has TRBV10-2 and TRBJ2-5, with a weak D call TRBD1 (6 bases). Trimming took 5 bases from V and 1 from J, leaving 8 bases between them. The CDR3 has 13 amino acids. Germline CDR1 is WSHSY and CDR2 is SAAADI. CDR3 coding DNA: TGCGCCAGCAGTATGACAGGCCAAGAGACCCAGTACTTC. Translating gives CASSMTGQETQYF.

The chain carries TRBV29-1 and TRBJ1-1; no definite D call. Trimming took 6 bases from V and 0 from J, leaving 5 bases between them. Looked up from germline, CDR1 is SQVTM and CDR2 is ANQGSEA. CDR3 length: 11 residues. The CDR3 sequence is CSVGLNTEAFF. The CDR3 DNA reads TGCAGCGTCGGGCTGAACACTGAAGCTTTCTTT.

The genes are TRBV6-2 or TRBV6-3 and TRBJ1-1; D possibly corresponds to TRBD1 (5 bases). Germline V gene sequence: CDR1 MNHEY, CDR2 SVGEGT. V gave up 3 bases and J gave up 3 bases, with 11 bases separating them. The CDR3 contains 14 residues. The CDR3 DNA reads TGTGCCAGCAGTTATGAGGGACTGTACACTGAAGCTTTCTTT. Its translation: CASSYEGLYTEAFF.

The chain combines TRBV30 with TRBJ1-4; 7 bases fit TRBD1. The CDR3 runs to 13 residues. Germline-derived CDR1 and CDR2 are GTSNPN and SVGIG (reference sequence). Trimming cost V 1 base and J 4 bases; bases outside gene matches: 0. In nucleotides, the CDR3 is TGTGCCTGGAGTGACAGGGGTAATGAAAAACTGTTTTTT. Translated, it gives CAWSDRGNEKLFF.

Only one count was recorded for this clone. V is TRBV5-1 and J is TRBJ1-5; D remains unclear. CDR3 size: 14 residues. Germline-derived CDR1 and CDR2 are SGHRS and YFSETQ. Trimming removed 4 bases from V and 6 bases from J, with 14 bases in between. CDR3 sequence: CASSPGHTGQPQHF. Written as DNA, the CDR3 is TGCGCCAGCAGCCCTGGGCATACGGGTCAGCCCCAGCATTTT.

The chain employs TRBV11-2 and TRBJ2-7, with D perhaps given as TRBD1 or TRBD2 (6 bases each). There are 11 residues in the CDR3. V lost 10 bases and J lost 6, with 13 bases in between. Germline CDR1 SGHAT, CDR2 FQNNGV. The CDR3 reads CATSRGVEQYF. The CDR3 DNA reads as TGTGCCACCTCGAGGGGGGTCGAGCAGTACTTC.

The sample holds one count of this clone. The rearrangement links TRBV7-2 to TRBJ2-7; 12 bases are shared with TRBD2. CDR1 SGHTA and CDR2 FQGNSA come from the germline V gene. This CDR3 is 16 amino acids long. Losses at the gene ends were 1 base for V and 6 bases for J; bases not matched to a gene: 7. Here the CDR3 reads CASSLGTSGRPFEQYF. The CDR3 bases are TGTGCCAGCAGCTTAGGAACTAGCGGGAGGCCCTTCGAGCAGTACTTC.

CDR3 sequence (DNA): TGTGCCAGCAGCTTACTTGGGGACAGGAACACCGGGGAGCTGTTTTTT. The encoded protein is CASSLLGDRNTGELFF. This chain uses TRBV7-9 with TRBJ2-2; 7 bases are a match to TRBD1. From germline, CDR1 is SEHNR and CDR2 FQNEAQ (reference sequence). The CDR3 extends over 16 amino acids. J lost 1 base, V lost 2 bases, and 4 bases had no gene match.

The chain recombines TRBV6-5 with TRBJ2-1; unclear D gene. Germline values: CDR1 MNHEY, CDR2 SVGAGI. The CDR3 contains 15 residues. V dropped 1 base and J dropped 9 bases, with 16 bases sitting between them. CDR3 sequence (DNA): TGTGCCAGCAGTTACTTACCTGTCACAGTAGGTGAGCAGTTCTTC. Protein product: CASSYLPVTVGEQFF.

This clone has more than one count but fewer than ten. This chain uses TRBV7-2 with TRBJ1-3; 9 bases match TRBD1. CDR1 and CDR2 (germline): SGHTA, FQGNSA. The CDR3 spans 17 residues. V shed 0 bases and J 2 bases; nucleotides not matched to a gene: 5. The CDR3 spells CASSLAVTGGTGNTIYF. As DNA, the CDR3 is TGTGCCAGCAGCTTAGCGGTGACAGGGGGGACTGGAAACACCATATATTTT.

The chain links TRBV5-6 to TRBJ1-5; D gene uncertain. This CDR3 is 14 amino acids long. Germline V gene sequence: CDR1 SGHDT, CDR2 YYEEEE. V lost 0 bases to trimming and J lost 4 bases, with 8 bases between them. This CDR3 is CASSLDGKNQPQHF. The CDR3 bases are TGTGCCAGCAGCTTGGACGGGAAAAATCAGCCCCAGCATTTT.

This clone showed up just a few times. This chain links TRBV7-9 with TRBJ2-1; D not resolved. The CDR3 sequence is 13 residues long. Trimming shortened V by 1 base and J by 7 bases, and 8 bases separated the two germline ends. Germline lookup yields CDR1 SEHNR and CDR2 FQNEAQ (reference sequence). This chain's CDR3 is CASSLDALNEQFF. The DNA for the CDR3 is TGTGCCAGCAGCTTAGATGCCTTAAATGAGCAGTTCTTC.

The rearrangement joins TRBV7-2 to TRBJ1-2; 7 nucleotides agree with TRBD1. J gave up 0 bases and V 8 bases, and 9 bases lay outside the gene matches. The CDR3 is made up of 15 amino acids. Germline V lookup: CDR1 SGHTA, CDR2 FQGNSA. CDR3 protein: CASLYTGTANYGYTF. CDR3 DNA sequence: TGTGCCAGCCTATACACCGGGACAGCTAACTATGGCTACACCTTC.